Below are 3 T cell receptor beta chains sequenced from a single sample in a study of monozygotic twins with inflammatory bowel disease. TCRdb reanalyzed the 5' RACE reads, giving one entry per CDR3 protein sequence and no DNA. The listing records about 420,000 distinct CDR3 sequences. Sequenced sample: blood. The origin of the receptors is a human donor with ulcerative colitis or Crohn's disease, or a healthy co-twin of an affected twin (not recorded which).

The CDR3 here is CASSTPGTSSYGYTF. The chain uses TRBV19 and TRBJ1-2; the TCRdb call, TRBD1, lacks DNA for checking. Germline CDR1 and CDR2: LNHDA and SQIVND (reference sequence). CDR3 length: 15 residues.

The CDR3 sequence is CSARVDGRGVTGELFF. The rearrangement uses TRBV20-1 and TRBJ2-2; checking the TCRdb D call of TRBD2 is not possible without DNA. Germline assignment: CDR1 DFQATT and CDR2 SNEGSKA (reference sequence). The CDR3 spans 16 residues.

The rearrangement uses TRBV10-3 and TRBJ1-1; TCRdb outputs TRBD1, but without DNA this stays unchecked. The germline V gene has CDR1 ENHRY and CDR2 SYGVKD. This CDR3 has 15 amino acids. CDR3 sequence reads: CAISEEGQVNTEAFF.